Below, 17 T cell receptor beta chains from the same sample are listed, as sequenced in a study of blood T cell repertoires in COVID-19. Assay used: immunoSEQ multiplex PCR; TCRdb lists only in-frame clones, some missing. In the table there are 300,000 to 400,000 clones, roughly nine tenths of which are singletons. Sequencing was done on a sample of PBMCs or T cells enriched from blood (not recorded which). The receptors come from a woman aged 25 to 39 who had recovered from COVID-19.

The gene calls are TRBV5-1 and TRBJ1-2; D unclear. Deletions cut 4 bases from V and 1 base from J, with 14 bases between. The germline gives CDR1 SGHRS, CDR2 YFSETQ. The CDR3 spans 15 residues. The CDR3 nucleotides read TGCGCCAGCAGCCCCTCTGGCCAGGATAACTATGGCTACACCTTC. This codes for CASSPSGQDNYGYTF.

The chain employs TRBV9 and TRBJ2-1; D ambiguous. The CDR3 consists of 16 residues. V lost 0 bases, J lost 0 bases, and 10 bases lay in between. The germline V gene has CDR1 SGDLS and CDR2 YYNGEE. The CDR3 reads CASSVVGGLSYNEQFF. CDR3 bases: TGTGCCAGCAGCGTAGTAGGCGGCCTCTCCTACAATGAGCAGTTCTTC.

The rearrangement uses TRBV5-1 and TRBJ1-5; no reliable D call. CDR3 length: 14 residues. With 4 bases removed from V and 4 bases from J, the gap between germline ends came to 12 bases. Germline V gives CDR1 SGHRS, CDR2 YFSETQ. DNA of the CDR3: TGCGCCAGCAGCCTCTCTGACACGAATCAGCCCCAGCATTTT. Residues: CASSLSDTNQPQHF.

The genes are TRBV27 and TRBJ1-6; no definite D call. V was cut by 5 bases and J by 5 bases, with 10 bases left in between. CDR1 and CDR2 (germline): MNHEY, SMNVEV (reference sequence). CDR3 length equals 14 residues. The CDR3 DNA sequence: TGTGCCAGCAGTCTACACGGAGATAATTCACCCCTCCACTTT. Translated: CASSLHGDNSPLHF.

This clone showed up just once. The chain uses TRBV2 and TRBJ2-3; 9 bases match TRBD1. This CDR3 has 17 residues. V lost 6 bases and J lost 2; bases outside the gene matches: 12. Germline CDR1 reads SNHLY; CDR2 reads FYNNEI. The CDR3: CASSQEQGARNTDTQYF. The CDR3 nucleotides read TGTGCCAGCAGCCAAGAACAGGGGGCGAGGAACACAGATACGCAGTATTTT.

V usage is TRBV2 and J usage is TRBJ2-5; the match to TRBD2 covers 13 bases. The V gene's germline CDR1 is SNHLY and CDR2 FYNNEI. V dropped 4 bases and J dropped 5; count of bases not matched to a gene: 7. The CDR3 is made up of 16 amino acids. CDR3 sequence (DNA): TGTGCCAGCAGTGCCCGGACTAGCGGGGGAGGTGAGACCCAGTACTTC. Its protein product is CASSARTSGGGETQYF.

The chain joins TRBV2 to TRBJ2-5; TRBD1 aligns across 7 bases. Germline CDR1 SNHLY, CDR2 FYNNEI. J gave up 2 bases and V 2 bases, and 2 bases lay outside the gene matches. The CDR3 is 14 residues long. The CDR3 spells CASSERTGQETQYF. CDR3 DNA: TGTGCCAGCAGTGAACGGACAGGACAAGAGACCCAGTACTTC.

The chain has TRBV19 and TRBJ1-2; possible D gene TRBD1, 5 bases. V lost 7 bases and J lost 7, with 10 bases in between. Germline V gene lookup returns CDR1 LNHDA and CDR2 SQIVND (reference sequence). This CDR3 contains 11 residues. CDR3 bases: TGTGCCAGTACTGGGGGAGGTGGCTACACCTTC. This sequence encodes CASTGGGGYTF.

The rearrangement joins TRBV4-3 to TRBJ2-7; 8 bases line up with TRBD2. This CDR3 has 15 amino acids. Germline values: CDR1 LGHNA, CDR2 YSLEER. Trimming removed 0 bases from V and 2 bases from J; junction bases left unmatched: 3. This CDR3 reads CASSQDRGGPYEQYF. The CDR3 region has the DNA TGCGCCAGCAGCCAAGATCGGGGGGGCCCCTACGAGCAGTACTTC.

The CDR3 loop reads CASSPPGLARNTQYF. In DNA, the CDR3 is TGTGCCAGCAGCCCCCCGGGACTAGCGCGAAATACGCAGTATTTT. The chain uses TRBV7-8 and TRBJ2-3; 10 nucleotides match TRBD2. CDR1 SGHVS and CDR2 FQNEAQ come from the germline V gene. The J segment lost 7 bases and the V segment lost 5 bases, leaving 9 bases of the junction unmatched. The CDR3 has 15 amino acids.

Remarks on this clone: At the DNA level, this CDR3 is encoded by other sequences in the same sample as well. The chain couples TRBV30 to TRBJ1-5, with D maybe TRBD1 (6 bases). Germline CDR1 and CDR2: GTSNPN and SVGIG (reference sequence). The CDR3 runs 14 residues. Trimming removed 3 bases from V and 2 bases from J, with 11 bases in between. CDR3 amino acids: CAWSKGGGNQPQHF. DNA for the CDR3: TGTGCCTGGAGCAAAGGGGGTGGCAATCAGCCCCAGCATTTT.

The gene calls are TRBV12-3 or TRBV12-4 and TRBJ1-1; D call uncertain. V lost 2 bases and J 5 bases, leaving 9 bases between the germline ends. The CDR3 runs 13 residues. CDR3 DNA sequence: TGTGCCAGCAGTTTACGGGTGGTTACTGAAGCTTTCTTT. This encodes CASSLRVVTEAFF.

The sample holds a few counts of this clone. As DNA, the CDR3 is TGTGCCAGTAGTCCGACAGGGACTCAGCCCCAGCATTTT. As protein: CASSPTGTQPQHF. This chain uses TRBV19 with TRBJ1-5, with TRBD1 identical over 7 bases. This CDR3 contains 13 residues. V trimming: 5 bases; J trimming: 6 bases; junction bases outside the gene matches: 4. CDR1 is LNHDA, CDR2 SQIVND, per germline (reference sequence).

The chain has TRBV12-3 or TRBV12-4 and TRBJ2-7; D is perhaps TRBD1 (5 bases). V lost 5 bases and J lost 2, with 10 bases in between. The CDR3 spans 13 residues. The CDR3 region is CASSVDSPYEQYF. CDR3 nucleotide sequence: TGTGCCAGCAGTGTCGACAGCCCCTACGAGCAGTACTTC.

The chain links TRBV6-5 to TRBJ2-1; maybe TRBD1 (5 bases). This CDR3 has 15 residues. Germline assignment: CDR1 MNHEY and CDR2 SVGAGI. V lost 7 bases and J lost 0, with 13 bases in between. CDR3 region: CASTLSQGSYNEQFF. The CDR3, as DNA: TGTGCCAGCACCCTTAGCCAGGGCTCCTACAATGAGCAGTTCTTC.

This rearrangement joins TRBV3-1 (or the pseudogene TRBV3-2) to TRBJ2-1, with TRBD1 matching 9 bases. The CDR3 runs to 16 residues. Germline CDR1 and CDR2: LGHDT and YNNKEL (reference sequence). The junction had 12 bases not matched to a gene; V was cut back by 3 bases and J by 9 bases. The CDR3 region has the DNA TGTGCCAGCAGCCACCAAAGAGGACAGGGGTTTAGTGAGCAGTTCTTC. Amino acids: CASSHQRGQGFSEQFF.

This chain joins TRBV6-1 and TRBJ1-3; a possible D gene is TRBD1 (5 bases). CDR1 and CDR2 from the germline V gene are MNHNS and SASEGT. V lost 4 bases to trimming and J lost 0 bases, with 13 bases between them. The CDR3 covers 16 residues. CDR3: CASSVSGMTSGNTIYF. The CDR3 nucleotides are TGTGCCAGCAGTGTTTCAGGGATGACCTCTGGAAACACCATATATTTT.